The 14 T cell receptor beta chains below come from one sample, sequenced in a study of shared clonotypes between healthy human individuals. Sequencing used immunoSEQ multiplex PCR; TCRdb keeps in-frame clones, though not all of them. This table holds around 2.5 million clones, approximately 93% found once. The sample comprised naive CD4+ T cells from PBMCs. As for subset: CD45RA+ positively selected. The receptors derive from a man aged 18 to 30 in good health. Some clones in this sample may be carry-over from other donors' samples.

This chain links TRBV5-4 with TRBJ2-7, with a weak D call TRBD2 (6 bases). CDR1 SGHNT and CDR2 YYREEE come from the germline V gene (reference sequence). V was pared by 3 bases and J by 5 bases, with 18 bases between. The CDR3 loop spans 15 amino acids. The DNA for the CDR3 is TGTGCCAGCAGCTCCCGGGACTCAAAGCCCAACGAGCAGTACTTC. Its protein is CASSSRDSKPNEQYF.

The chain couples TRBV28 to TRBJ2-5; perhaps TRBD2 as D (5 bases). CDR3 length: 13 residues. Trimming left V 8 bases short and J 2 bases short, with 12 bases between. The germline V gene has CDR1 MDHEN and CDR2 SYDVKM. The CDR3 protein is CASGLDFQETQYF. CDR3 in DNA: TGTGCCAGCGGGTTGGACTTTCAAGAGACCCAGTACTTC.

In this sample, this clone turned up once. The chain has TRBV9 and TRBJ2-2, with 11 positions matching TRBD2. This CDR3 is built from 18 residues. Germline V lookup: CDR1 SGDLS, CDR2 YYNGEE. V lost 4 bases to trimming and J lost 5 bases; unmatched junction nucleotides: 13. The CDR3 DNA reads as TGTGCCAGCAGCTCCGGGACTAGCGGCCCCCTGGGGACCGGGGAGCTGTTTTTT. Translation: CASSSGTSGPLGTGELFF.

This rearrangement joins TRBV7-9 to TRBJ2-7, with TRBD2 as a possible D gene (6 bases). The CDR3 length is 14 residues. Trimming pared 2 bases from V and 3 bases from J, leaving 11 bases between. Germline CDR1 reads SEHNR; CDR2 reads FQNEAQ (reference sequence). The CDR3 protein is CASSLYDSGYEQYF. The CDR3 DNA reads TGTGCCAGCAGCTTATATGATAGCGGCTACGAGCAGTACTTC.

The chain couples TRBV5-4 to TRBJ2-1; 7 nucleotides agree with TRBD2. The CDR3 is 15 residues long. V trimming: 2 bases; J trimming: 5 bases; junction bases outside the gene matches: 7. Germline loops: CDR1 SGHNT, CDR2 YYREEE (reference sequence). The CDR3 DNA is TGTGCCAGCAGCTTACGACTAGCACTTAACAATGAGCAGTTCTTC. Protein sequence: CASSLRLALNNEQFF.

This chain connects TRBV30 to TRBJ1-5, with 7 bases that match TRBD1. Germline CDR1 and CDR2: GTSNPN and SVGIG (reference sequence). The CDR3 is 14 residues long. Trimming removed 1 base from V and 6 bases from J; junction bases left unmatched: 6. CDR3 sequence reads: CAWSAGTVGQPQHF. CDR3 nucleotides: TGTGCCTGGAGTGCTGGGACAGTAGGTCAGCCCCAGCATTTT.

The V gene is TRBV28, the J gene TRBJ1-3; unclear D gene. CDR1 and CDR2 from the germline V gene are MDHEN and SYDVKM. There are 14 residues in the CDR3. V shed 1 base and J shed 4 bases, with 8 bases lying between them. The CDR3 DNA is TGTGCCAGCAGTTTATTTGATACGGGAAACACCATATATTTT. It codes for CASSLFDTGNTIYF.

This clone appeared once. The CDR3 sequence is CASSMGTGLSYEQYF. DNA for the CDR3: TGTGCCAGTAGTATGGGGACAGGCCTCTCCTACGAGCAGTACTTC. This chain uses TRBV19 with TRBJ2-7; 8 positions agree with TRBD1. Trimming removed 3 bases from V and 0 bases from J; junction bases left unmatched: 4. Germline CDR1 is LNHDA and CDR2 is SQIVND (reference sequence). This CDR3 comprises 15 residues.

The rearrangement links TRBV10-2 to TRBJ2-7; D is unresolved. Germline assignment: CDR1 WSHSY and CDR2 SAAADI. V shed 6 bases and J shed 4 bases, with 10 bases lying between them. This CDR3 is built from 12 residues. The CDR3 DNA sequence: TGCGCCAGCAGCGTCGTTTTTTACGAGCAGTACTTC. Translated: CASSVVFYEQYF.

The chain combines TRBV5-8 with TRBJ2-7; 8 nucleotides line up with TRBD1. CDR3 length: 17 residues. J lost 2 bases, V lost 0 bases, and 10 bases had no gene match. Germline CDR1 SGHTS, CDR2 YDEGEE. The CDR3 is CASSLAARTGTPYEQYF. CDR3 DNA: TGTGCCAGCAGCTTGGCCGCTCGGACAGGGACTCCCTACGAGCAGTACTTC.

The CDR3 DNA is TGTGCCAGCAGCTTGGGACTAGCGGGGCCCTACGAGCAGTACTTC. Protein sequence: CASSLGLAGPYEQYF. The J gene is TRBJ2-7, the V gene TRBV7-6; TRBD2 matches at 13 bases. Per the germline V gene, CDR1 is SGHVS and CDR2 is FNYEAQ. The length of the CDR3 is 15 residues. V lost 3 bases to trimming and J lost 2 bases; unmatched junction nucleotides: 1.

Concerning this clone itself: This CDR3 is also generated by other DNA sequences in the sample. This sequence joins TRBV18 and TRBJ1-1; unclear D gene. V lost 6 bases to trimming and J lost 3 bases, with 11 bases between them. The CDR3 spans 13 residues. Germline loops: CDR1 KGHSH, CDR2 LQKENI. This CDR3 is CASSLGGDTEAFF. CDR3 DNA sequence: TGTGCCAGCTCGCTGGGTGGGGACACTGAAGCTTTCTTT.

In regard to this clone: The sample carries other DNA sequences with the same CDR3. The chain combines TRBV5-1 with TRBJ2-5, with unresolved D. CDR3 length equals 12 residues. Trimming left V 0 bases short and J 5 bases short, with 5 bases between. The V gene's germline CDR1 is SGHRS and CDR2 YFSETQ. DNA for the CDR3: TGCGCCAGCAGCTTGGTTAGTGAGACCCAGTACTTC. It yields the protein CASSLVSETQYF.

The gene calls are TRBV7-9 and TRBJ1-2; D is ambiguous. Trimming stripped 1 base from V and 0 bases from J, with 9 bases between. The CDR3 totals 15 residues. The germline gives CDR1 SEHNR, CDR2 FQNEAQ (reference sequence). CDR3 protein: CASSLGTVANYGYTF. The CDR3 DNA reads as TGTGCCAGCAGCTTAGGAACGGTTGCTAACTATGGCTACACCTTC.